The clone carrying this T cell receptor (beta chain) was seen a handful of times. The antigen is unknown. Unique molecular identifiers were in the cDNA, with template-switch universal primer binding. From the 5' RACE reads, TCRdb called clonotypes with MiXCR, one entry per CDR3 protein. The sample lists roughly 1,500,000 distinct CDR3 sequences, more than 30% occurring once. The data were obtained in a study of identical twins. Study-level results: Twin sharing of out-of-frame TCR alpha was underestimated by models in monozygotic pairs. Cord blood beta clonotypes present at high abundance carried fewer insertions; no such pattern appeared in memory repertoires. Those out-of-frame alpha sequences shared by twins showed an excess of low generation probability.

The CDR3 loop spans 15 amino acids. Trimming took 3 bases from V and 3 from J; bases not matched to a gene: 7. Germline V gives CDR1 DFQATT, CDR2 SNEGSKA (reference sequence). The J gene is TRBJ2-1, the V gene TRBV20-1, with 8 bases lining up with TRBD2. Specimen: cord blood. This receptor was taken from a newborn girl in good health. The CDR3 loop reads CSASFLAGLYNEQFF. CDR3 nucleotides: TGCAGTGCTAGCTTTCTAGCGGGTCTCTACAATGAGCAGTTCTTC.